One TCR beta chain is described in this entry. The record originates from a study of control samples from healthy donors and cancer patients. The data were produced by immunoSEQ multiplex PCR, yet TCRdb's version contains in-frame clones alone and is incomplete. The sample holds 90,000 to 100,000 clones, about 85% seen once. Germline V CDR1 and CDR2: MNHEY, SVGAGI. The CDR3 extends over 14 amino acids. J gave up 2 bases and V 6 bases, and 3 bases lay outside the gene matches. The sample consisted of blood. J is TRBJ1-5 and V is TRBV6-5, with TRBD1 identical over 8 bases. The origin of this receptor is a woman between 70 and 85 years old in good health. The CDR3 region is CASSSTGGNQPQHF. The CDR3 bases are TGTGCCAGCAGCTCGACAGGGGGCAATCAGCCCCAGCATTTT.